The rows below give T cell receptor beta chains drawn from one sample of a study of a mutant IDH1 vaccine in newly diagnosed glioma. Antigens for these TCRs are unknown. Produced via immunoSEQ multiplex PCR; TCRdb's table is partial and in-frame only. Of about 130,000 clones listed, about four fifths are singletons. The material sequenced was PBMCs, taken from a glioma patient whose treatment included an IDH1 peptide vaccine. These TCRs come from a man aged 35-49 years with glioma. CDR3s include the opening cysteine and the closing phenylalanine or tryptophan. Each record gives: V gene, D gene, CDR3 protein. D genes are given only for firm matches.

v_gene: TRBV6-5; d_gene: .; CDR3aa: CASSPGGPRSYEQYF
v_gene: TRBV5-5; d_gene: .; CDR3aa: CASSFGPADEQYF
v_gene: TRBV7-8; d_gene: .; CDR3aa: CASSSTRVPISDEQFF
v_gene: TRBV13; d_gene: TRBD2; CDR3aa: CASSFWLAGPEQYF
v_gene: TRBV7-7; d_gene: TRBD1; CDR3aa: CASSPGQGYGYTF
v_gene: TRBV10-3; d_gene: TRBD1; CDR3aa: CAISGTGTRGGYTF
v_gene: TRBV18; d_gene: .; CDR3aa: CASSPLPGPDQLTEGYTF
v_gene: TRBV5-8; d_gene: .; CDR3aa: CASSRDKYEQYF
v_gene: TRBV7-9; d_gene: .; CDR3aa: CASSLTEDTEAFF
v_gene: TRBV4-3; d_gene: .; CDR3aa: CASSQDRGRYYEQYF
v_gene: TRBV2; d_gene: TRBD2; CDR3aa: CASSLFGGVEETQYF
v_gene: TRBV7-2; d_gene: .; CDR3aa: CASSSQAGNTEAFF
v_gene: TRBV7-9; d_gene: .; CDR3aa: CASSPRGGSGANVLTF
v_gene: TRBV10-3; d_gene: .; CDR3aa: CAISVRVNPAGELFF
v_gene: TRBV11-2; d_gene: .; CDR3aa: CASSLGYANTGELFF
v_gene: TRBV7-8; d_gene: TRBD2; CDR3aa: CASRPSGRIAHEQYF
v_gene: TRBV4-2; d_gene: .; CDR3aa: CASSQDPAGSGNTIYF
v_gene: TRBV11-2; d_gene: .; CDR3aa: CASRSPDPKGYTF
v_gene: TRBV9; d_gene: TRBD2; CDR3aa: CASSPTGTNYEQYF
v_gene: TRBV5-8; d_gene: TRBD1; CDR3aa: CASSHRNRGHGYTF
v_gene: TRBV19; d_gene: .; CDR3aa: CASSILRTTVSPGNTIYF
v_gene: TRBV14; d_gene: .; CDR3aa: CASSQEGGPSPLHF
v_gene: TRBV2; d_gene: TRBD2; CDR3aa: CASSPSGGRIEQYF
v_gene: TRBV5-8; d_gene: TRBD2; CDR3aa: CASSSGLAGGNWAKNIQYF
v_gene: TRBV19; d_gene: TRBD1; CDR3aa: CASSMDRGNYGYTF
v_gene: TRBV29-1; d_gene: .; CDR3aa: CSVDQDLTDTQYF
v_gene: TRBV7-2; d_gene: .; CDR3aa: CASSLVAVRDTQYF
v_gene: TRBV30; d_gene: TRBD2; CDR3aa: CAWSKLAGPPGEQYF
v_gene: TRBV27; d_gene: .; CDR3aa: CASREIGMARSYGYTF
v_gene: TRBV27; d_gene: TRBD1; CDR3aa: CASSLGYRRTGGNGYTF
v_gene: TRBV23-1; d_gene: .; CDR3aa: CASSQSAAGGELFF
v_gene: TRBV4-3; d_gene: TRBD2; CDR3aa: CASSRTSGSTDTQYF
v_gene: TRBV7-2; d_gene: TRBD2; CDR3aa: CASSLEAGIYNEQFF
v_gene: TRBV7-8; d_gene: .; CDR3aa: CASSLSATANTGELFF
v_gene: TRBV19; d_gene: .; CDR3aa: CASSTGQSNQPQHF
v_gene: TRBV5-6; d_gene: .; CDR3aa: CASSLGETRRTGTGELFF
v_gene: TRBV11-2; d_gene: .; CDR3aa: CASSLPDRPFGIEAFF
v_gene: TRBV19; d_gene: .; CDR3aa: CASSILQGYPSEQFF
v_gene: TRBV19; d_gene: TRBD2; CDR3aa: CASSMIGGGDEQYF
v_gene: TRBV7-9; d_gene: .; CDR3aa: CASSAPGPTPGELFF
v_gene: TRBV6-1; d_gene: .; CDR3aa: CATERDPPGKTEAFF
v_gene: TRBV19; d_gene: TRBD1; CDR3aa: CASSGTVIAGELFF
v_gene: TRBV7-2; d_gene: .; CDR3aa: CASNQDSSTGELFF
v_gene: TRBV6-1; d_gene: .; CDR3aa: CASRRYTDTQYF
v_gene: TRBV18; d_gene: TRBD1; CDR3aa: CASSSDREGYTF
v_gene: TRBV7-2; d_gene: TRBD1; CDR3aa: CASSSYGTGFDTIYF
v_gene: TRBV7-9; d_gene: TRBD2; CDR3aa: CASSLDAGGTDTQYF
v_gene: TRBV9; d_gene: .; CDR3aa: CASSVGGAMNTEAFF
v_gene: TRBV6-1; d_gene: TRBD1; CDR3aa: CASRSGGSPLHF
v_gene: TRBV2; d_gene: TRBD1; CDR3aa: CASERDRGRGGNQPQHF
v_gene: TRBV15; d_gene: .; CDR3aa: CATNRARSQMNTEAFF